The 19 T cell receptor beta chains in this list originate from one sample, sequenced in a study of long-term antiretroviral therapy in people with HIV. Assay version v3.0 of immunoSEQ was used, and it was run at survey level. Measured with immunoSEQ multiplex PCR; TCRdb has only the in-frame clones, and not every one. The sample holds more than 15,000 clones, around 75% seen once. Here the sequenced sample was unsorted PBMCs, taken 1.5 years before starting antiretroviral therapy. The receptor set was obtained from a woman in her forties or fifties with HIV.

This chain links TRBV5-6 with TRBJ2-5; D unclear. Trimming took 0 bases from V and 0 from J, leaving 3 bases between them. The CDR3 is made up of 13 amino acids. Germline V gene lookup returns CDR1 SGHDT and CDR2 YYEEEE. The CDR3 is CASSLEDQETQYF. CDR3 nucleotides: TGTGCCAGCAGCTTGGAAGACCAAGAGACCCAGTACTTC.

This chain uses TRBV19 with TRBJ2-2; 9 bases agree with TRBD2. The trim removed 1 base at V and 9 bases at J, leaving 6 bases unmatched. The length of the CDR3 is 15 residues. The germline V gene encodes CDR1 LNHDA and CDR2 SQIVND (reference sequence). CDR3 DNA sequence: TGTGCCAGTAGTATAGGCGGGGGGGCCCCCAGGGAGCTGTTTTTT. Translating gives CASSIGGGAPRELFF.

This rearrangement joins TRBV14 to TRBJ2-1; D gene unclear. V was trimmed by 4 bases and J by 4 bases, leaving 2 bases between them. The CDR3 spans 11 residues. Germline lookup yields CDR1 SGHDN and CDR2 FVKESK. This CDR3 is CASSLYNEQFF. CDR3 DNA: TGTGCCAGCAGCCTTTACAATGAGCAGTTCTTC.

The rearrangement joins TRBV9 to TRBJ2-1, with a tentative D call TRBD2 (6 bases). The V end lost 2 bases, the J end lost 4 bases, and 13 bases lay between the germline ends. The V gene's germline CDR1 is SGDLS and CDR2 YYNGEE. CDR3 length equals 15 residues. The CDR3 DNA reads TGTGCCAGCAGCGTTCGACTAGGAGCTTACAATGAGCAGTTCTTC. Its protein is CASSVRLGAYNEQFF.

This clone is a singleton in its sample. The J gene is TRBJ2-1, the V gene TRBV5-4; no clear D gene. V lost 2 bases, J lost 0 bases, and 9 bases lay in between. There are 15 residues in the CDR3. Germline values: CDR1 SGHNT, CDR2 YYREEE (reference sequence). The DNA of the CDR3 is TGTGCCAGCAGCTTTGACGTGAGCTCCTACAATGAGCAGTTCTTC. Translating it yields CASSFDVSSYNEQFF.

The chain links TRBV5-5 to TRBJ1-6; D gene uncertain. Trimming cost V 5 bases and J 10 bases, with 16 bases left between them. This CDR3 comprises 14 residues. The germline V gene encodes CDR1 SGHKS and CDR2 YYEKEE (reference sequence). The DNA for the CDR3 is TGTGCCAGCAGACCCCCAGGAGCGGTATCACCCCTCCACTTT. Its protein product is CASRPPGAVSPLHF.

The V and J genes are TRBV11-2 and TRBJ2-7; D gene unclear. V lost 1 base and J lost 5, with 12 bases in between. The CDR3 extends over 14 amino acids. Germline values: CDR1 SGHAT, CDR2 FQNNGV. Written as DNA, the CDR3 is TGTGCCAGCAGCTTAGTCGCTAGTTCCCACGAGCAGTACGTC. It is translated as CASSLVASSHEQYV.

The chain couples TRBV10-1 to TRBJ2-1; D ambiguous. The length of the CDR3 is 9 residues. Germline V gene data show CDR1 as WNHNN and CDR2 as SYGVQD (reference sequence). Between the trimmed V and J ends, which lost 2 bases and 10 bases, there was a span of 0 bases. The CDR3 sequence: CASSEEQFF. The CDR3 DNA reads as TGCGCCAGCAGTGAGGAGCAGTTCTTC.

The chain employs TRBV7-6 and TRBJ2-2, with unresolved D. The CDR3 spans 16 residues. V was clipped by 1 base and J by 2 bases, with 11 bases between them. Germline CDR1 is SGHVS and CDR2 is FNYEAQ. Here the CDR3 reads CASSLESDANTGELFF. CDR3 nucleotide sequence: TGTGCCAGCAGCTTAGAATCGGACGCTAACACCGGGGAGCTGTTTTTT.

There are a few counts of this clone. The genes are TRBV7-9 and TRBJ2-2; a possible D gene is TRBD2 (6 bases). Between the trimmed V and J ends, which lost 5 bases and 6 bases, there was a span of 19 bases. The CDR3 totals 16 residues. The germline gives CDR1 SEHNR, CDR2 FQNEAQ (reference sequence). The CDR3 region has the DNA TGTGCCAGCAGCACGTCCCGGGACTCCTTTTCCGGGGAGCTGTTTTTT. Residues: CASSTSRDSFSGELFF. The whole variable domain, filled in from reference TRBV7-9 and TRBJ2-2, reads DTGVSQNPRHKITKRGQNVTFRCDPISEHNRLYWYRQTLGQGPEFLTYFQNEAQLEKSRLLSDRFSAERPKGSFSTLEIQRTEQGDSAMYLCASSTSRDSFSGELFFGEGSRLTVL.

The chain carries TRBV9 and TRBJ1-1; 8 nucleotides agree with TRBD1. The germline gives CDR1 SGDLS, CDR2 YYNGEE. V was clipped by 3 bases and J by 0 bases; unmatched bases: 7. The CDR3 sequence is 16 residues long. The CDR3 protein is CASSDRQGRMNTEAFF. The CDR3 region has the DNA TGTGCCAGCAGCGACAGACAGGGGCGCATGAACACTGAAGCTTTCTTT.

V usage is TRBV30 and J usage is TRBJ1-5; D possibly corresponds to TRBD1 (6 bases). V lost 5 bases to trimming and J lost 4 bases, with 15 bases between them. The CDR3 loop spans 14 amino acids. The germline V gene encodes CDR1 GTSNPN and CDR2 SVGIG (reference sequence). The CDR3 region has the DNA TGTGCCTGGGGGAAGGGGGGTCTTAATCAGCCCCAGCATTTT. It specifies CAWGKGGLNQPQHF.

This clone was seen a single time. The rearrangement links TRBV29-1 to TRBJ1-1; D perhaps matches TRBD1 (5 bases). The CDR3 runs 10 residues. CDR1 SQVTM and CDR2 ANQGSEA come from the germline V gene. The V and J ends lost 7 bases and 7 bases respectively, with 10 bases between them. In DNA form, the CDR3 reads TGCAGCGATGGGACGGTTGAAGCTTTCTTT. It encodes CSDGTVEAFF.

This chain joins TRBV19 and TRBJ2-1, with 7 nucleotides matching TRBD2. CDR3 length: 14 residues. Trimming at V came to 9 bases and at J to 8 bases, leaving 13 bases not matched to a gene. Germline V lookup: CDR1 LNHDA, CDR2 SQIVND (reference sequence). The CDR3 reads CASRRTSVHDEQFF. The CDR3 DNA reads as TGTGCCAGCCGGCGAACTAGCGTACACGATGAGCAGTTCTTC. Variable domain in full (rest from reference TRBV19 and TRBJ2-1): DGGITQSPKYLFRKEGQNVTLSCEQNLNHDAMYWYRQDPGQGLRLIYYSQIVNDFQKGDIAEGYSVSREKKESFPLTVTSAQKNPTAFYLCASRRTSVHDEQFFGPGTRLTVL.

Only one count was recorded for this clone. CDR3 region: CASSFRGGWDSPLHF. CDR3 DNA sequence: TGTGCCAGCAGTTTCAGAGGGGGCTGGGATTCACCCCTCCACTTT. The V and J genes are TRBV27 and TRBJ1-6, with 7 bases aligning to TRBD1. The CDR3 has 15 amino acids. J lost 8 bases, V lost 3 bases, and 7 bases had no gene match. CDR1 and CDR2 (germline): MNHEY, SMNVEV (reference sequence).

This chain joins TRBV28 and TRBJ2-5; perhaps TRBD1 as D (7 bases). CDR1 and CDR2 (germline): MDHEN, SYDVKM. The ends were cut back, 5 bases at V and 5 bases at J, with 21 bases in the middle. CDR3 length equals 16 residues. As DNA, the CDR3 is TGTGCCAGCAGTGGGTATCGGAGGGGGCGGAAGGAGACCCAGTACTTC. Translating it yields CASSGYRRGRKETQYF.

There are a few counts of this clone. The chain combines TRBV25-1 with TRBJ1-6, with TRBD1 identical over 10 bases. CDR1 is MGHDK, CDR2 SYGVNS, per germline. V was clipped by 0 bases and J by 9 bases; unmatched bases: 8. CDR3 length: 17 amino acids. CDR3 in DNA: TGTGCCAGCAGTGAATATTTATCGGGGACAGGGGTTTCACCCCTCCACTTT. Translating it yields CASSEYLSGTGVSPLHF.

V is TRBV13 and J is TRBJ2-3; tentatively, D is TRBD2 (6 bases). CDR3 length: 14 amino acids. The germline V and J ends were trimmed by 2 bases and 2 bases, with 8 bases remaining between them. Looked up from germline, CDR1 is PRHDT and CDR2 is FYEKMQ (reference sequence). The CDR3 sequence is CASSLRGTTDTQYF. The CDR3 DNA is TGTGCCAGCAGCTTACGGGGGACCACAGATACGCAGTATTTT. Complete variable domain (other parts from reference TRBV13 and TRBJ2-3): AAGVIQSPRHLIKEKRETATLKCYPIPRHDTVYWYQQGPGQDPQFLISFYEKMQSDKGSIPDRFSAQQFSDYHSELNMSSLELGDSALYFCASSLRGTTDTQYFGPGTRLTVL.

J is TRBJ1-2 and V is TRBV25-1, with TRBD1 identical over 7 bases. This CDR3 is built from 13 residues. V trimming: 7 bases; J trimming: 4 bases; junction bases outside the gene matches: 6. Germline CDR1 reads MGHDK; CDR2 reads SYGVNS. The DNA of the CDR3 is TGTGCCAGCAATACAGGGGCTATCTATGGCTACACCTTC. It encodes CASNTGAIYGYTF.